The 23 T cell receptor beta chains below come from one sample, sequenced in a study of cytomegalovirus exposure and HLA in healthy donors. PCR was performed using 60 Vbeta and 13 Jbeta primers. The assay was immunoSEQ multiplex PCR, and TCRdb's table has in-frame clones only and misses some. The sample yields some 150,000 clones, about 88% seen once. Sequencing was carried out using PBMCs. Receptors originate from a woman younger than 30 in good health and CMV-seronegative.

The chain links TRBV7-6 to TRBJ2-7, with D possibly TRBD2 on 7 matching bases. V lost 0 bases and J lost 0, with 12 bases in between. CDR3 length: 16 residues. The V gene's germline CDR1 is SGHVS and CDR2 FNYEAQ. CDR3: CASSLAPGGHSYEQYF. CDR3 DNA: TGTGCCAGCAGCTTAGCCCCCGGGGGGCACTCCTACGAGCAGTACTTC.

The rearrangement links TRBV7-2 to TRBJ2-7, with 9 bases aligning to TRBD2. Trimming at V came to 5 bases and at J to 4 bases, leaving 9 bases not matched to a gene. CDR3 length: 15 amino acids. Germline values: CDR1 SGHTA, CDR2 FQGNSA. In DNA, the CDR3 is TGTGCCAGCAGCCCCTCCCCCAGCGGGAGGTACGAGCAGTACTTC. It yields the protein CASSPSPSGRYEQYF.

DNA for the CDR3: TGTGCCTGGGGCCCGGGAGCTTTCTTT. Residues: CAWGPGAFF. V is TRBV30 and J is TRBJ1-1; D is unresolved. V lost 5 bases and J 10 bases, leaving 8 bases between the germline ends. Germline CDR1 reads GTSNPN; CDR2 reads SVGIG (reference sequence). This CDR3 is built from 9 residues.

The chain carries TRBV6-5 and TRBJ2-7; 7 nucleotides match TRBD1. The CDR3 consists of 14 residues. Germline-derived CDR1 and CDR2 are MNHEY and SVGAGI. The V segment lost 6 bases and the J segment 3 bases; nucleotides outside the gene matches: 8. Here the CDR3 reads CASRPGTVNYEQYF. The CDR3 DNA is TGTGCCAGCAGACCCGGGACAGTAAACTACGAGCAGTACTTC.

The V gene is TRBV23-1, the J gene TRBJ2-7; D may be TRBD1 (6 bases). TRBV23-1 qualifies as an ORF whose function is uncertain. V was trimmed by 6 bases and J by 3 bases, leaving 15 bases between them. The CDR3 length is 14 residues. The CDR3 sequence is CASRHRDTNYEQYF. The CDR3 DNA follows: TGCGCCAGCAGGCACCGGGACACCAACTACGAGCAGTACTTC.

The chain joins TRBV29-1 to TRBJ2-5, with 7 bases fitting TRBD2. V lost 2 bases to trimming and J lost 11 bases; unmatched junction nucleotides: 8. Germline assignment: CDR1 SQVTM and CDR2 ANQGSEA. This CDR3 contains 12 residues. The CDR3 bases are TGCAGCGTTGAATTTGGGGGGGGAGAGCAGTACTTC. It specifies CSVEFGGGEQYF.

The CDR3, as DNA: TGTGCCAGCAGTGGACGAGGACACACTCCGGGAAACACCATATATTTT. Its translation is CASSGRGHTPGNTIYF. The chain combines TRBV6-1 with TRBJ1-3; a possible D gene is TRBD1 (5 bases). Trimming stripped 4 bases from V and 4 bases from J, with 17 bases between. Looked up from germline, CDR1 is MNHNS and CDR2 is SASEGT. The CDR3 runs to 16 residues.

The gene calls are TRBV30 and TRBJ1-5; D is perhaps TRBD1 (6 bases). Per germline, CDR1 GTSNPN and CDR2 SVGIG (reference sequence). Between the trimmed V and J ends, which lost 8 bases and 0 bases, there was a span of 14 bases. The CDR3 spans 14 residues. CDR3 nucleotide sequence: TGTGCCGGGGGACATGGATATAGCAATCAGCCCCAGCATTTT. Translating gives CAGGHGYSNQPQHF.

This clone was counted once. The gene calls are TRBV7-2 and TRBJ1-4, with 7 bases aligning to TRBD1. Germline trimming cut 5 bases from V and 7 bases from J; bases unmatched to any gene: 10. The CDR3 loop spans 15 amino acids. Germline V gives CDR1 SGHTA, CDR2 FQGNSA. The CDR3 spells CASSPAPGGIEKLFF. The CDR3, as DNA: TGTGCCAGCAGCCCAGCCCCAGGGGGGATTGAAAAACTGTTTTTT.

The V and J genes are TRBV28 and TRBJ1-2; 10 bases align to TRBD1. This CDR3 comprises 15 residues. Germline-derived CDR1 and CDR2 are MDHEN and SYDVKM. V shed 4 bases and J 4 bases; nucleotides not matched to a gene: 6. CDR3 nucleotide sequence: TGTGCCAGCAGTTCTCCGGGACAGGGGTTCTATGGCTACACCTTC. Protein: CASSSPGQGFYGYTF.

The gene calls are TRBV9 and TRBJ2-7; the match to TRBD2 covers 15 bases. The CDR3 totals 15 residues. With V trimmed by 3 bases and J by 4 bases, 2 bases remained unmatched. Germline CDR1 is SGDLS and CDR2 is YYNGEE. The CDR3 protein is CASSEGTSGRYEQYF. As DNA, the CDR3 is TGTGCCAGCAGCGAGGGGACTAGCGGGAGGTACGAGCAGTACTTC.

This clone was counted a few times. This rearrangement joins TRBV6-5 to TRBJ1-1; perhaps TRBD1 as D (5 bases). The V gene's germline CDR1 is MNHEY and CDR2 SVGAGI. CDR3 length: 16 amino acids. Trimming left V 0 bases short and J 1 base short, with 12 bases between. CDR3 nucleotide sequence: TGTGCCAGCAGTTACTCCCGGGGCGGGGGGAACACTGAAGCTTTCTTT. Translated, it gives CASSYSRGGGNTEAFF.

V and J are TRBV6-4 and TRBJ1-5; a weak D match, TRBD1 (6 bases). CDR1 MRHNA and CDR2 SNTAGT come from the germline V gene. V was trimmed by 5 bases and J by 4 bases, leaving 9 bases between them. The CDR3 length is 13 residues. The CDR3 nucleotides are TGTGCCAGCAGTCGAACAGGGAATCAGCCCCAGCATTTT. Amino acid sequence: CASSRTGNQPQHF.

The CDR3 coding sequence is TGTGCCAGCAGTTTTCGTGGGGCCAACGTCCTGACTTTC. Amino acid sequence: CASSFRGANVLTF. The chain couples TRBV27 to TRBJ2-6, with D uncertain. The germline V gene has CDR1 MNHEY and CDR2 SMNVEV (reference sequence). The CDR3 is made up of 13 amino acids. V dropped 3 bases and J dropped 3 bases, with 3 bases sitting between them.

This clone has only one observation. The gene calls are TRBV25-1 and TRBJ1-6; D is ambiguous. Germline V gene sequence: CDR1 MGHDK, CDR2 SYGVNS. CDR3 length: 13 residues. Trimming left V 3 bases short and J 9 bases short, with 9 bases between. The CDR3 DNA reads TGTGCCAGCAGTGACGTGAGGAGTTCACCCCTCCACTTT. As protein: CASSDVRSSPLHF. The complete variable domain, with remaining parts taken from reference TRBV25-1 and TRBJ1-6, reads EADIYQTPRYLVIGTGKKITLECSQTMGHDKMYWYQQDPGMELHLIHYSYGVNSTEKGDLSSESTVSRIRTEHFPLTLESARPSHTSQYLCASSDVRSSPLHFGNGTRLTVT.

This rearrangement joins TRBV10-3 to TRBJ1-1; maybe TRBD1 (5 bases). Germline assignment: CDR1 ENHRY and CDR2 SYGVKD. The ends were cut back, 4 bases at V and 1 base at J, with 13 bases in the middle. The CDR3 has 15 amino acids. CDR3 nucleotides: TGTGCCATCAGTGTTCGGGGCGGGGAGAACACTGAAGCTTTCTTT. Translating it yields CAISVRGGENTEAFF.

CDR3 nucleotide sequence: TGTGCCAGCAGCCAAGATCCGAAACAGGGGGCTCACTATGGCTACACCTTC. This gives the protein CASSQDPKQGAHYGYTF. This sequence joins TRBV4-2 and TRBJ1-2; 9 nucleotides line up with TRBD1. With 0 bases clipped from V and 3 bases from J, the junction kept 8 bases outside the gene matches. This CDR3 spans 17 amino acids. Germline V gene data show CDR1 as LGHNA and CDR2 as YNFKEQ.

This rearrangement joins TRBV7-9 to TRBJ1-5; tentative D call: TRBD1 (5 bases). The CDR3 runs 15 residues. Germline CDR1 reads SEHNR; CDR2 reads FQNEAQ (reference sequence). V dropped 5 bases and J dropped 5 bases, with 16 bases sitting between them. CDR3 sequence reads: CASSPMEQGHQPQHF. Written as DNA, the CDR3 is TGTGCCAGCAGCCCAATGGAGCAGGGCCATCAGCCCCAGCATTTT.

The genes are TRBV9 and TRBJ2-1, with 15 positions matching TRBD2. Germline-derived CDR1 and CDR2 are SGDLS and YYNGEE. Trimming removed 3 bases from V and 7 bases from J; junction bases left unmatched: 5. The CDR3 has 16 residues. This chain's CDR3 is CASSATGTSGGNEQFF. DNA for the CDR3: TGTGCCAGCAGCGCAACCGGGACTAGCGGGGGGAATGAGCAGTTCTTC.

The CDR3 coding sequence is TGTGCCAGCAGCTTCAGCAGCAGGGGCGGGCGGGACATTCAGTACTTC. This sequence encodes CASSFSSRGGRDIQYF. The rearrangement uses TRBV7-2 and TRBJ2-4; tentative D call: TRBD1 (6 bases). CDR1 is SGHTA, CDR2 FQGNSA, per germline. The CDR3 consists of 16 residues. The germline V and J ends were trimmed by 3 bases and 8 bases, with 20 bases remaining between them. The whole variable domain, filled in from reference TRBV7-2 and TRBJ2-4, reads GAGVSQSPSNKVTEKGKDVELRCDPISGHTALYWYRQSLGQGLEFLIYFQGNSAPDKSGLPSDRFSAERTGGSVSTLTIQRTQQEDSAVYLCASSFSSRGGRDIQYFGAGTRLSVL.

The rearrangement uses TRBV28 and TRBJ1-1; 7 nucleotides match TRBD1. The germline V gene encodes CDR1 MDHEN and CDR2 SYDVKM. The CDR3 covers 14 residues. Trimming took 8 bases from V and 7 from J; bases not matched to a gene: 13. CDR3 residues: CASPPGDRAREAFF. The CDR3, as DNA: TGTGCCAGCCCCCCGGGTGACAGGGCCCGTGAAGCTTTCTTT.

The CDR3 region has the DNA TGTGCCAGCAGCTTCGGGCAGGGGGCAGTTAATGAGCAGTTCTTC. It is translated as CASSFGQGAVNEQFF. The chain links TRBV11-3 to TRBJ2-1; 8 bases map to TRBD1. V dropped 3 bases and J dropped 7; count of bases not matched to a gene: 8. The CDR3 loop spans 15 amino acids. CDR1 is SGHNT, CDR2 YENEEA, per germline.

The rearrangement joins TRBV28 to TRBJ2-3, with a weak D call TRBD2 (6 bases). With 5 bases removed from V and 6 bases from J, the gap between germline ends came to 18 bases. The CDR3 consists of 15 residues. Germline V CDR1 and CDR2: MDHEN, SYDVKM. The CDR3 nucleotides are TGTGCCAGCAGTGGAGGGACCGGCGGATACGATACGCAGTATTTT. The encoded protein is CASSGGTGGYDTQYF.